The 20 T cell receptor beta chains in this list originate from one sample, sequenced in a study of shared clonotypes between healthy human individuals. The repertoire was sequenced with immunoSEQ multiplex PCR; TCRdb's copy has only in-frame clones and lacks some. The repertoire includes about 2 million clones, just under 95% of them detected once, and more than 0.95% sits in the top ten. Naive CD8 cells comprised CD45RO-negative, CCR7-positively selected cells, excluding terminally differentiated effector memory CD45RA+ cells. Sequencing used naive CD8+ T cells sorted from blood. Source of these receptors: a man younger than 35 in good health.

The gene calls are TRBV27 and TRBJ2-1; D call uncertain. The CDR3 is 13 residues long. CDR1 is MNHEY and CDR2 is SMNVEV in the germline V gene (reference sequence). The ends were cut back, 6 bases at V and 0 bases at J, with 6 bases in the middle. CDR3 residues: CASRKPSYNEQFF. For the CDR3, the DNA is TGTGCCAGCAGAAAACCCTCCTACAATGAGCAGTTCTTC.

The CDR3 here is CARSPRRLAGNTGELFF. For the CDR3, the DNA is TGTGCCAGAAGCCCCCGTCGACTAGCGGGAAACACCGGGGAGCTGTTTTTT. This chain joins TRBV5-3 and TRBJ2-2, with 11 bases that match TRBD2. TRBV5-3 qualifies as an ORF whose function is uncertain. The CDR3 sequence is 17 residues long. V lost 4 bases and J lost 2; bases outside the gene matches: 7.

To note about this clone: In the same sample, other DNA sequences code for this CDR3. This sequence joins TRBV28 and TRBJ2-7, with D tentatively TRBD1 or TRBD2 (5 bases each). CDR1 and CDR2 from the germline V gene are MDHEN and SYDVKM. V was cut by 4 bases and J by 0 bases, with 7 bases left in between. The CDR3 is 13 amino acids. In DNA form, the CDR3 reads TGTGCCAGCAGTTCCGGGACCTCCTACGAGCAGTACTTC. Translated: CASSSGTSYEQYF.

CDR3 in amino acids: CASSSPGEKLFF. The CDR3 coding sequence is TGTGCCAGCAGTTCCCCCGGGGAAAAACTGTTTTTT. The genes are TRBV27 and TRBJ1-4, with D unclear. Trimming shortened V by 4 bases and J by 8 bases, and 8 bases separated the two germline ends. This CDR3 has 12 amino acids. The germline gives CDR1 MNHEY, CDR2 SMNVEV (reference sequence).

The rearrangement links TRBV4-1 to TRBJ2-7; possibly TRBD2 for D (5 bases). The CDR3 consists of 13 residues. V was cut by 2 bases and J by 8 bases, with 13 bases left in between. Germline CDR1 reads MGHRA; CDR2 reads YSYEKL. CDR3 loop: CASSQTQREKQYF. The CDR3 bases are TGCGCCAGCAGCCAAACCCAACGGGAAAAGCAGTACTTC.

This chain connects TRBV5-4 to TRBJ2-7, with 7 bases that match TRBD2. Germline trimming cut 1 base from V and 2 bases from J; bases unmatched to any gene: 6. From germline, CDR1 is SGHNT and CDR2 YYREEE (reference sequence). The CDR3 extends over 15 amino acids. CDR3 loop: CASSLLGEGAYEQYF. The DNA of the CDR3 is TGTGCCAGCAGCTTGTTGGGGGAGGGTGCCTACGAGCAGTACTTC.

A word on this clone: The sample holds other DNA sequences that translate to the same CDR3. The CDR3 spells CASSERDSPKEKLFF. The CDR3 DNA is TGTGCCAGCAGTGAACGGGATTCACCAAAGGAAAAACTGTTTTTT. This chain joins TRBV2 and TRBJ1-4; D is undetermined. CDR3 length: 15 residues. Deletions cut 2 bases from V and 8 bases from J, with 15 bases between. The V gene's germline CDR1 is SNHLY and CDR2 FYNNEI.

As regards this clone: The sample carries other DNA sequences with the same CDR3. This CDR3 reads CASSQERDSYYEQYF. The DNA for the CDR3 is TGCGCCAGCAGCCAAGAGAGGGACAGTTACTACGAGCAGTACTTC. This sequence joins TRBV4-3 and TRBJ2-7; 7 nucleotides agree with TRBD1. V shed 0 bases and J 3 bases; nucleotides not matched to a gene: 5. CDR1 and CDR2 (germline): LGHNA, YSLEER. The CDR3 length is 15 residues.

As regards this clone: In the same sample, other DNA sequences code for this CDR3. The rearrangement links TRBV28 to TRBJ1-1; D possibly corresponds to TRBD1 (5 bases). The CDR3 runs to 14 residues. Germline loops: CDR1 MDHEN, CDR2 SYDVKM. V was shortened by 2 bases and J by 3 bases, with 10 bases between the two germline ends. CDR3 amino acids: CASSLQGWDTEAFF. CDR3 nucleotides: TGTGCCAGCAGTTTACAGGGATGGGACACTGAAGCTTTCTTT.

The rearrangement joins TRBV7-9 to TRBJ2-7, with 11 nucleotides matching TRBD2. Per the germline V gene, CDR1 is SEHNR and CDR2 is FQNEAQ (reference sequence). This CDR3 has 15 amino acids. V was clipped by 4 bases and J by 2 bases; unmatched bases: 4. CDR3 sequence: CASSSRLAGTYEQYF. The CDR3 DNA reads TGTGCCAGCAGCTCCAGACTAGCGGGAACCTACGAGCAGTACTTC.

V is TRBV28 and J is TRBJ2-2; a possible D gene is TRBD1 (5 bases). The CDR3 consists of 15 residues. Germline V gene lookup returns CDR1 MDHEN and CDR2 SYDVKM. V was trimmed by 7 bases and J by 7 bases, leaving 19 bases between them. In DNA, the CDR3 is TGTGCCAGCACCCCCACAGGTTCCCAGAGCGGGGAGCTGTTTTTT. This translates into CASTPTGSQSGELFF.

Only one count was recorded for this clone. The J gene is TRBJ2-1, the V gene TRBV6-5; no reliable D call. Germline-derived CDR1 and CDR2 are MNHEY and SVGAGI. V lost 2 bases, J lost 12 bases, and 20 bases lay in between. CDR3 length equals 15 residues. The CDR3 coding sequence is TGTGCCAGCAGTTACATCGAGGACGTAAAACCACGGCAGTTCTTC. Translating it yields CASSYIEDVKPRQFF.

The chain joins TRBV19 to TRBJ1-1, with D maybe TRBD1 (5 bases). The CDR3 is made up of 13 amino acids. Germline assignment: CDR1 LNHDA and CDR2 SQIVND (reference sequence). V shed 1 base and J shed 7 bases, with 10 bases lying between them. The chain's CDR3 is CASSIGDGVEAFF. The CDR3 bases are TGTGCCAGTAGTATAGGGGACGGCGTTGAAGCTTTCTTT.

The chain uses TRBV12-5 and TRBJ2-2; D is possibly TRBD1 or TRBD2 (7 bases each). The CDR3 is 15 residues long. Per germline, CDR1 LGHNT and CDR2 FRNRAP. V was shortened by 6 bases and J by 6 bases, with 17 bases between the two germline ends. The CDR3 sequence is CASGPGRGRPGELFF. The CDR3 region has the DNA TGTGCTAGTGGACCGGGGAGGGGGCGGCCCGGGGAGCTGTTTTTT.

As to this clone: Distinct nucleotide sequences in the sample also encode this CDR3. In DNA, the CDR3 is TGTGCCAGCAGCGGACAGGGGAACACTGAAGCTTTCTTT. Protein: CASSGQGNTEAFF. The V and J genes are TRBV2 and TRBJ1-1; 8 positions agree with TRBD1. There are 13 residues in the CDR3. The ends lost 6 bases at V and 1 base at J; junction bases unmatched: 1. The germline gives CDR1 SNHLY, CDR2 FYNNEI.

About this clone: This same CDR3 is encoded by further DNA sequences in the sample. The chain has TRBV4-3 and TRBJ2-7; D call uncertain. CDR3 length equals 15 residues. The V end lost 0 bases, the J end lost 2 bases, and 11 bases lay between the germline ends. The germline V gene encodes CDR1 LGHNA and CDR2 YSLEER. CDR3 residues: CASSQDRGGAYEQYF. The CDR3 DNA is TGCGCCAGCAGCCAAGATCGAGGTGGGGCCTACGAGCAGTACTTC.

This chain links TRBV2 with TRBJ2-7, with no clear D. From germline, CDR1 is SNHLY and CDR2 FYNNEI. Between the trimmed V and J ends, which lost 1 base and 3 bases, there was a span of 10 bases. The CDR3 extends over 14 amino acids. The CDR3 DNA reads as TGTGCCAGCAGTGAAGGGCCTCGGAACTACGAGCAGTACTTC. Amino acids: CASSEGPRNYEQYF.

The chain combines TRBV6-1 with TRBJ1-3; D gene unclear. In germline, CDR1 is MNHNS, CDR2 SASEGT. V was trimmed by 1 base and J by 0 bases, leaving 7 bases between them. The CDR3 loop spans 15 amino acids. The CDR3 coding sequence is TGTGCCAGCAGTGAAGATGGGGACTCTGGAAACACCATATATTTT. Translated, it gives CASSEDGDSGNTIYF.

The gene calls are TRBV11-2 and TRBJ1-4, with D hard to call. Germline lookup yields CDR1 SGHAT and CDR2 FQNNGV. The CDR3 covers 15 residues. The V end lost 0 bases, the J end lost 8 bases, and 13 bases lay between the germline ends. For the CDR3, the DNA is TGTGCCAGCAGCTTAGATCTCGGGGTTGGCGAAAAACTGTTTTTT. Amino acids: CASSLDLGVGEKLFF.

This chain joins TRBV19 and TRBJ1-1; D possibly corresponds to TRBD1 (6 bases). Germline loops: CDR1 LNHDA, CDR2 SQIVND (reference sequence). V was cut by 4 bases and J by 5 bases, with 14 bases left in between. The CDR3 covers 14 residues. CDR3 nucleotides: TGTGCCAGTAGTACGGACAGTATTGGAACTGAAGCTTTCTTT. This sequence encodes CASSTDSIGTEAFF.